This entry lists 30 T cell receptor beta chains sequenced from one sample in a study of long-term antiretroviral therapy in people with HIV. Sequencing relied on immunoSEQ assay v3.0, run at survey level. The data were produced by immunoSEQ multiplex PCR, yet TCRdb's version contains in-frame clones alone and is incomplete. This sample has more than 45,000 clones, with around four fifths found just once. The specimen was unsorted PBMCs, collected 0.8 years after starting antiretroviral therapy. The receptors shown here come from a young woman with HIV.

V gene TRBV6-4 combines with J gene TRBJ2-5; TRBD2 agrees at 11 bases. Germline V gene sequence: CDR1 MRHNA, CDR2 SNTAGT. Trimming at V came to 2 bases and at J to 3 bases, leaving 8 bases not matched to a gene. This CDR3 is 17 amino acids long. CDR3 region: CASSDILAGAVEETQYF. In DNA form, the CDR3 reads TGTGCCAGCAGTGACATACTAGCGGGAGCAGTAGAAGAGACCCAGTACTTC.

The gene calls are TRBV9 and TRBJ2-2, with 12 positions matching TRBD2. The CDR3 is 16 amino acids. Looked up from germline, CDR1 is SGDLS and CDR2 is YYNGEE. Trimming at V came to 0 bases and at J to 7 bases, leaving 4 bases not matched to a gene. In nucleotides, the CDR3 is TGTGCCAGCAGCGTAGATCTAGCGGGAGGGAACGGGGAGCTGTTTTTT. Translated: CASSVDLAGGNGELFF.

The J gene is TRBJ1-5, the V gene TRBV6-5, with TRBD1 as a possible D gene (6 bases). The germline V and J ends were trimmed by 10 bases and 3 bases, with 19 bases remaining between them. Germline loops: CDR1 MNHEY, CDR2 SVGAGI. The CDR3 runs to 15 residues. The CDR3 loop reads CATQGIGRDNQPQHF. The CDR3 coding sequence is TGTGCCACCCAGGGGATCGGGCGGGACAATCAGCCCCAGCATTTT.

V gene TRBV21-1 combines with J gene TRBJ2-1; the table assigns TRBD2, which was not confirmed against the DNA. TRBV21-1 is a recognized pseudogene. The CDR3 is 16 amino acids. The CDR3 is CASRDAGICSYNEQFF. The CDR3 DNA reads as TGTGCCAGCAGAGATGCCGGGATTTGCTCCTACAATGAGCAGTTCTTC.

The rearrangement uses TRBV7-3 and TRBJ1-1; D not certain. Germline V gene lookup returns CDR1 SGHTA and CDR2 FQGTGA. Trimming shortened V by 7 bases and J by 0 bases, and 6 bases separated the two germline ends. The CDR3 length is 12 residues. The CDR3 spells CASKGMNTEAFF. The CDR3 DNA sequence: TGTGCCAGCAAAGGCATGAACACTGAAGCTTTCTTT.

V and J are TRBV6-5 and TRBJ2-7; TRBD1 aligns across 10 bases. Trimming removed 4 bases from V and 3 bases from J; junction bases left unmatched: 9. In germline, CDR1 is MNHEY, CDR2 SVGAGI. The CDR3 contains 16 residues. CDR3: CASSSSRQGAFYEQYF. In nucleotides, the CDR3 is TGTGCCAGCAGTTCCTCACGACAGGGGGCCTTCTACGAGCAGTACTTC.

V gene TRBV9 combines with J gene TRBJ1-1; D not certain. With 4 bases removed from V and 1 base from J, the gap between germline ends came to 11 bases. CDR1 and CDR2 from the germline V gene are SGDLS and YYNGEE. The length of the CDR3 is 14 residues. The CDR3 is CASSLRSGNTEAFF. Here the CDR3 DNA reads TGTGCCAGCAGCCTTCGCTCAGGGAACACTGAAGCTTTCTTT.

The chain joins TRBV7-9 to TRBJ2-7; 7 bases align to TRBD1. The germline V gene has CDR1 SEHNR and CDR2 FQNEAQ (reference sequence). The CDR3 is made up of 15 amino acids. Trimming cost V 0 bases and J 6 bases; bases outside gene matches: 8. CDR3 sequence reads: CASSLARTGRFEQYF. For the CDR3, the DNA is TGTGCCAGCAGCTTAGCTCGGACAGGTCGCTTCGAGCAGTACTTC.

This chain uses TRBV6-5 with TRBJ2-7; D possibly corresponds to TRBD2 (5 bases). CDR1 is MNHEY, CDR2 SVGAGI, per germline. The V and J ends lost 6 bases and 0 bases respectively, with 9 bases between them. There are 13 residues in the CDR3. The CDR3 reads CASSPGLSYEQYF. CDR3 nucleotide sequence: TGTGCCAGCAGCCCCGGACTCTCCTACGAGCAGTACTTC.

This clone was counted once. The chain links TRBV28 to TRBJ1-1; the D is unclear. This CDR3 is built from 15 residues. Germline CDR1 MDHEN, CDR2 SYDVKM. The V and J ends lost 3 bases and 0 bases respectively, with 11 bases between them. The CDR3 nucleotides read TGTGCCAGCAGTTTGCGGGGTGTAATGAACACTGAAGCTTTCTTT. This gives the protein CASSLRGVMNTEAFF.

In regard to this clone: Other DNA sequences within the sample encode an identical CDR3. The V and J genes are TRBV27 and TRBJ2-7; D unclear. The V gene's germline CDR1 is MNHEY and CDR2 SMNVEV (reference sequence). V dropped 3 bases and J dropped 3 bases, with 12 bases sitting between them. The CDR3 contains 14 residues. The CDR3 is CASSLSGSLYEQYF. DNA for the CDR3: TGTGCCAGCAGTTTGTCAGGCTCCCTCTACGAGCAGTACTTC.

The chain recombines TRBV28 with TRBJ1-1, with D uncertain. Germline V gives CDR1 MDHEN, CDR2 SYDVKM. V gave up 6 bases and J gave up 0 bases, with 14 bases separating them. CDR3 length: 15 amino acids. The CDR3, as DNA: TGTGCCAGCAGGGGAGGGTTCGTGTTGAACACTGAAGCTTTCTTT. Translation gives CASRGGFVLNTEAFF.

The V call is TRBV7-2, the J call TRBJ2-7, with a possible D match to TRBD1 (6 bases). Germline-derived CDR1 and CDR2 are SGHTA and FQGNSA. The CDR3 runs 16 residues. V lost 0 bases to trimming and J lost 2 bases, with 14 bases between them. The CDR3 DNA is TGTGCCAGCAGCTTAGCGGGAACAGGGCGAACCTACGAGCAGTACTTC. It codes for CASSLAGTGRTYEQYF.

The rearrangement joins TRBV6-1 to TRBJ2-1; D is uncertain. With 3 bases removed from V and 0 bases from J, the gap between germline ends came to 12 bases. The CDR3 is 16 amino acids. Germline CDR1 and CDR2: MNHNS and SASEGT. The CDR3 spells CASSERLRSSYNEQFF. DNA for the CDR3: TGTGCCAGCAGTGAGCGATTAAGGAGCTCCTACAATGAGCAGTTCTTC.

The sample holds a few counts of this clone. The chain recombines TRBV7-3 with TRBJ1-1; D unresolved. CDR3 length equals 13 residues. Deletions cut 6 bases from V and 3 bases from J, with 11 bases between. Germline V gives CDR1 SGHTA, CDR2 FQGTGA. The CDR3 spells CASRGAKDTEAFF. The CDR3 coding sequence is TGTGCCAGCAGGGGTGCCAAGGACACTGAAGCTTTCTTT.

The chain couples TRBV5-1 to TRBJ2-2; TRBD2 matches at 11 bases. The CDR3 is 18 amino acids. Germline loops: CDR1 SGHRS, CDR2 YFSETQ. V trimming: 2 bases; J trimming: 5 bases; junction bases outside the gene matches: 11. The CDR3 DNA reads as TGCGCCAGCAGCTTTGGACAAACTAGCGGGAGAGATACCGGGGAGCTGTTTTTT. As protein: CASSFGQTSGRDTGELFF.

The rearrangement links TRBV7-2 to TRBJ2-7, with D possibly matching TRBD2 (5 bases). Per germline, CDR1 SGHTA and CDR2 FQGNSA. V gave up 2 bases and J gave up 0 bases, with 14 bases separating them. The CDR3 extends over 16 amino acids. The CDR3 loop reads CASSLFGGRSSYEQYF. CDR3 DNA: TGTGCCAGCAGCTTATTTGGCGGGCGAAGCTCCTACGAGCAGTACTTC.

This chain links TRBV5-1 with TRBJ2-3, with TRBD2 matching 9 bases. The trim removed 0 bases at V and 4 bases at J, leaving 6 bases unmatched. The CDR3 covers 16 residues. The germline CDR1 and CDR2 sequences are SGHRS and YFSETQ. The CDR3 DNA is TGCGCCAGCAGCTTGGAGGCGCGGGAGGGGTCAGATACGCAGTATTTT. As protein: CASSLEAREGSDTQYF.

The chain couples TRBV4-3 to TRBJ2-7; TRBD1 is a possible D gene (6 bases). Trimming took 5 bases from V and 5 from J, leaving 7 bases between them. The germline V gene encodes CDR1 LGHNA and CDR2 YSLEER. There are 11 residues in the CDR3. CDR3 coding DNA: TGCGCCAGCAGCACAGGGAACGAGCAGTACTTC. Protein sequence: CASSTGNEQYF.

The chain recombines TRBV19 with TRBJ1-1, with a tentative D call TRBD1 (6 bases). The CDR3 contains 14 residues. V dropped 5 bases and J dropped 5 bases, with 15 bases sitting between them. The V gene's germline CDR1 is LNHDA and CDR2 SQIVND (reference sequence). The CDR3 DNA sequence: TGTGCCAGTAGTGCATACTCAGGGGAGACTGAAGCTTTCTTT. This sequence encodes CASSAYSGETEAFF.

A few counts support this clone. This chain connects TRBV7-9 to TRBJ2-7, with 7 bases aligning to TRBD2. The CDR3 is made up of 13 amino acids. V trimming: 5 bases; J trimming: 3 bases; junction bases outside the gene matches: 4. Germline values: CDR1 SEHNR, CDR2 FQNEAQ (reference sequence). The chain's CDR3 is CASSLSGNYEQYF. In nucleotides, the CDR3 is TGTGCCAGCAGCCTCAGCGGGAACTACGAGCAGTACTTC.

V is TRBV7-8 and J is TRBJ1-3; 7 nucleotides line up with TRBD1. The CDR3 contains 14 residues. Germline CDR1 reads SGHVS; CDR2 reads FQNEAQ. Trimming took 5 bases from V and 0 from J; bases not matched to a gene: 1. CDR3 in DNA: TGTGCCAGCAGCCCAGGGGGCTCTGGAAACACCATATATTTT. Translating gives CASSPGGSGNTIYF. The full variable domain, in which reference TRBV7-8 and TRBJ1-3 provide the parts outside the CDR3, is GAGVSQSPRYKVAKRGQDVALRCDPISGHVSLFWYQQALGQGPEFLTYFQNEAQLDKSGLPSDRFFAERPEGSVSTLKIQRTQQEDSAVYLCASSPGGSGNTIYFGEGSWLTVV.

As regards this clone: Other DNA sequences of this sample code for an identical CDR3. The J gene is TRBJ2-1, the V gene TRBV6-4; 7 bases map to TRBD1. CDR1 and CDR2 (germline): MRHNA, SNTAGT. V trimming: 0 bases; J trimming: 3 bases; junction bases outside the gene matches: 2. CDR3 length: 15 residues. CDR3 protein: CASSDSAGGYNEQFF. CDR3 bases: TGTGCCAGCAGTGACTCGGCAGGGGGCTACAATGAGCAGTTCTTC.

The CDR3 loop is CASSLDWGSTDTQYF. The CDR3 DNA follows: TGTGCCAGCAGCTTAGACTGGGGGAGCACAGATACGCAGTATTTT. The rearrangement uses TRBV7-9 and TRBJ2-3; D tentatively fits TRBD1 or TRBD2 (5 bases each). Trimming stripped 1 base from V and 0 bases from J, with 8 bases between. CDR1 is SEHNR and CDR2 is FQNEAQ in the germline V gene (reference sequence). The CDR3 consists of 15 residues.

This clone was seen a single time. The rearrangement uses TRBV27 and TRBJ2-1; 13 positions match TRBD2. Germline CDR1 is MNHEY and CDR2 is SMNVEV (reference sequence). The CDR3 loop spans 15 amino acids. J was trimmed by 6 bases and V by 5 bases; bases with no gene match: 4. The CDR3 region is CASSLGLAGVNEQFF. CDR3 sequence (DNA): TGTGCCAGCAGTCTTGGACTAGCGGGAGTCAATGAGCAGTTCTTC.

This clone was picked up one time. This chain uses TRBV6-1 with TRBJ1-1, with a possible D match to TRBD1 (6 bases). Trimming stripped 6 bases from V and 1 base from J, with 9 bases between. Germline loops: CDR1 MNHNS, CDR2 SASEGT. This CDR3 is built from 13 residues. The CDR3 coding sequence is TGTGCCAGCAGACTGACAGGGAACACTGAAGCTTTCTTT. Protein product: CASRLTGNTEAFF.

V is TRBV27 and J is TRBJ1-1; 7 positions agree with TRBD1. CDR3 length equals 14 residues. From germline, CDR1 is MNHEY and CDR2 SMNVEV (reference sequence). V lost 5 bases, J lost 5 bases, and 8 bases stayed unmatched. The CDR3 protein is CASSIGQGVTEAFF. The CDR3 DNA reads TGTGCCAGCAGTATCGGGCAGGGGGTGACTGAAGCTTTCTTT.

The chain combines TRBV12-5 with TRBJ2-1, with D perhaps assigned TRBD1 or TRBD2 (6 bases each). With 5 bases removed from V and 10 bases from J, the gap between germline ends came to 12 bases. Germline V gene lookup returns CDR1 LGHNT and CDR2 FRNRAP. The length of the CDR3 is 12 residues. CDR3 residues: CASGTGGVEQFF. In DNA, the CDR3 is TGTGCTAGTGGTACCGGGGGCGTCGAGCAGTTCTTC. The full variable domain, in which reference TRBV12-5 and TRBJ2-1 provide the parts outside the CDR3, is DARVTQTPRHKVTEMGQEVTMRCQPILGHNTVFWYRQTMMQGLELLAYFRNRAPLDDSGMPKDRFSAEMPDATLATLKIQPSEPRDSAVYFCASGTGGVEQFFGPGTRLTVL.

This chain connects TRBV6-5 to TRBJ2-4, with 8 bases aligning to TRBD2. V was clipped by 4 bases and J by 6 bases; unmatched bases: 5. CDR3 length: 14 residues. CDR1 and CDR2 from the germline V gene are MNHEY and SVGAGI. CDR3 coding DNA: TGTGCCAGCAGTTTAGCGGGAAATCTAAACATTCAGTACTTC. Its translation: CASSLAGNLNIQYF.

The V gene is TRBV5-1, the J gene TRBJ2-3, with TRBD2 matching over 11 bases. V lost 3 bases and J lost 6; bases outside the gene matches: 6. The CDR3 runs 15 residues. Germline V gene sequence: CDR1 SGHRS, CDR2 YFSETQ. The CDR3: CASSSATSGIDTQYF. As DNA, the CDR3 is TGCGCCAGCAGCTCCGCGACTAGCGGGATTGATACGCAGTATTTT. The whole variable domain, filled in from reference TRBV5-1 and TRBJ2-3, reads KAGVTQTPRYLIKTRGQQVTLSCSPISGHRSVSWYQQTPGQGLQFLFEYFSETQRNKGNFPGRFSGRQFSNSRSEMNVSTLELGDSALYLCASSSATSGIDTQYFGPGTRLTVL.